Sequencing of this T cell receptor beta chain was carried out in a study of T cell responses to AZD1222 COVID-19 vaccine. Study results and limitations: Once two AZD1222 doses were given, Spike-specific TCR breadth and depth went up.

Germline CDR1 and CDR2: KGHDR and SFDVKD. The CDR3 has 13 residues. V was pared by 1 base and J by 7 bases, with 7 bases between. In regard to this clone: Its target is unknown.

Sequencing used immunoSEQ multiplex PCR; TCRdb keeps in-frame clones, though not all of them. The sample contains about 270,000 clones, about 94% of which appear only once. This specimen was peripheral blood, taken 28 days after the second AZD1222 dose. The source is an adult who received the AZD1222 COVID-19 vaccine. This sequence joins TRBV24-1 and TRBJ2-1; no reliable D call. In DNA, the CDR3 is TGTGCCACCAGTGATTTTGTTTCTAATGAGCAGTTCTTC. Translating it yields CATSDFVSNEQFF.